Listed here are 28 T cell receptor beta chains from one sample, sequenced in a study of shared clonotypes between healthy human individuals. Measured with immunoSEQ multiplex PCR; TCRdb has only the in-frame clones, and not every one. This table has about 2.4 million clones, roughly 93% appearing once. The sample taken for sequencing was naive CD4+ T cells from PBMCs. Subset meaning: CD45RA+ positively selected. These TCRs come from a man between 18 and 29 years old in good health. Some clones in this sample may be carry-over from other donors' samples.

The rearrangement uses TRBV19 and TRBJ1-2; D might be TRBD1 (5 bases). The CDR3 extends over 17 amino acids. V lost 4 bases to trimming and J lost 2 bases, with 20 bases between them. Germline V lookup: CDR1 LNHDA, CDR2 SQIVND (reference sequence). The CDR3 region has the DNA TGTGCCAGTAGTAATCCCCTCCGACAGCGTCTGAACTATGGCTACACCTTC. It translates to CASSNPLRQRLNYGYTF.

CDR3 loop: CASSKPERGVSLGTGELFF. Written as DNA, the CDR3 is TGTGCCAGCAGCAAACCGGAGCGGGGGGTGAGCCTAGGGACCGGGGAGCTGTTTTTT. This chain joins TRBV21-1 and TRBJ2-2; the DNA was not compared with TRBD2, the D call given in the table. TRBV21-1 is a documented pseudogene. This CDR3 is built from 19 residues.

This clone appeared a single time. This chain connects TRBV7-2 to TRBJ2-1; D ambiguous. CDR3 length: 13 amino acids. With 2 bases removed from V and 7 bases from J, the gap between germline ends came to 9 bases. Germline values: CDR1 SGHTA, CDR2 FQGNSA. CDR3 in amino acids: CASSLTIVNEQFF. The DNA of the CDR3 is TGTGCCAGCAGCTTAACCATCGTAAATGAGCAGTTCTTC. The whole variable domain, filled in from reference TRBV7-2 and TRBJ2-1, reads GAGVSQSPSNKVTEKGKDVELRCDPISGHTALYWYRQSLGQGLEFLIYFQGNSAPDKSGLPSDRFSAERTGGSVSTLTIQRTQQEDSAVYLCASSLTIVNEQFFGPGTRLTVL.

The chain couples TRBV2 to TRBJ2-5; 7 bases match TRBD1. Per the germline V gene, CDR1 is SNHLY and CDR2 is FYNNEI. The CDR3 consists of 14 residues. V trimming: 8 bases; J trimming: 4 bases; junction bases outside the gene matches: 10. The CDR3 region has the DNA TGTGCCAGCGGGGGACAGCGCCACGGAGAGACCCAGTACTTC. Protein product: CASGGQRHGETQYF.

This clone came up once. The chain uses TRBV5-8 and TRBJ1-2, with D hard to call. CDR1 is SGHTS, CDR2 YDEGEE, per germline. Trimming took off 5 bases at V and 10 bases at J, with 21 bases between the two ends. The CDR3 has 14 amino acids. The CDR3 here is CASRAYRLGRVYTF. The CDR3 DNA is TGTGCCAGCAGAGCTTACCGACTGGGCCGTGTCTACACCTTC.

This clone was seen only a few times. The genes are TRBV7-9 and TRBJ1-3, with D uncertain. V lost 6 bases, J lost 0 bases, and 12 bases lay in between. Germline V CDR1 and CDR2: SEHNR, FQNEAQ (reference sequence). The CDR3 length is 15 residues. The CDR3 DNA sequence: TGTGCCAGCAGTTCTACAGAATACTCTGGAAACACCATATATTTT. Translated, it gives CASSSTEYSGNTIYF.

The rearrangement uses TRBV2 and TRBJ1-2; unclear D gene. Between the trimmed V and J ends, which lost 3 bases and 8 bases, there was a span of 10 bases. CDR1 and CDR2 from the germline V gene are SNHLY and FYNNEI. CDR3 length: 12 amino acids. The CDR3 loop reads CASSDPRQGYTF. As DNA, the CDR3 is TGTGCCAGCAGTGATCCCCGACAAGGCTACACCTTC. Full variable domain (rest looked up from reference TRBV2 and TRBJ1-2): EPEVTQTPSHQVTQMGQEVILRCVPISNHLYFYWYRQILGQKVEFLVSFYNNEISEKSEIFDDQFSVERPDGSNFTLKIRSTKLEDSAMYFCASSDPRQGYTFGSGTRLTVV.

V gene TRBV2 combines with J gene TRBJ1-1; TRBD1 aligns across 8 bases. CDR1 is SNHLY, CDR2 FYNNEI, per germline. The V and J ends lost 6 bases and 7 bases, in that order; junction bases with no gene match: 13. The CDR3 spans 15 residues. The CDR3 DNA follows: TGTGCCAGCAGCGTTAACAGGGGGACCCCGAATGAAGCTTTCTTT. It specifies CASSVNRGTPNEAFF.

Comment on this clone: The sample carries other DNA sequences with the same CDR3. V and J are TRBV18 and TRBJ2-7; D call uncertain. The CDR3 covers 14 residues. With 0 bases removed from V and 3 bases from J, the gap between germline ends came to 9 bases. Germline-derived CDR1 and CDR2 are KGHSH and LQKENI. CDR3 protein: CASSPPGRGYEQYF. The CDR3 nucleotides are TGTGCCAGCTCACCACCCGGTCGAGGCTACGAGCAGTACTTC.

The chain recombines TRBV2 with TRBJ1-2; the D is unclear. Germline V gene lookup returns CDR1 SNHLY and CDR2 FYNNEI. This CDR3 contains 12 residues. V dropped 4 bases and J dropped 5 bases, with 8 bases sitting between them. The CDR3 protein is CASSAGPYGYTF. The CDR3 DNA follows: TGTGCCAGCAGTGCCGGCCCTTATGGCTACACCTTC. Variable domain in full (rest from reference TRBV2 and TRBJ1-2): EPEVTQTPSHQVTQMGQEVILRCVPISNHLYFYWYRQILGQKVEFLVSFYNNEISEKSEIFDDQFSVERPDGSNFTLKIRSTKLEDSAMYFCASSAGPYGYTFGSGTRLTVV.

CDR3 residues: CASRLRGEGDGYTF. The CDR3 nucleotides are TGTGCCAGCAGGCTGCGGGGGGAAGGGGACGGCTACACCTTC. The V and J genes are TRBV2 and TRBJ1-2; D is perhaps TRBD1 (5 bases). V lost 6 bases, J lost 8 bases, and 19 bases lay in between. Germline lookup yields CDR1 SNHLY and CDR2 FYNNEI. This CDR3 is 14 amino acids long.

The chain recombines TRBV27 with TRBJ2-7; the D gene could be TRBD1 or TRBD2 (5 bases each). Trimming pared 8 bases from V and 2 bases from J, leaving 16 bases between. Germline V CDR1 and CDR2: MNHEY, SMNVEV (reference sequence). CDR3 length: 14 residues. CDR3 residues: CASGLLGDPYEQYF. For the CDR3, the DNA is TGTGCCAGCGGCTTGTTGGGGGACCCCTACGAGCAGTACTTC.

This clone appeared once. The rearrangement uses TRBV4-2 and TRBJ2-3, with 9 bases lining up with TRBD2. This CDR3 contains 18 residues. Germline V lookup: CDR1 LGHNA, CDR2 YNFKEQ. J gave up 6 bases and V 1 base, and 14 bases lay outside the gene matches. The CDR3 coding sequence is TGTGCCAGCAGCCAAGTAGGTAGCGGGAGTCTTGTGTTTGATACGCAGTATTTT. This sequence encodes CASSQVGSGSLVFDTQYF.

On this clone itself: Other DNA variants within this sample encode the same CDR3. The chain uses TRBV28 and TRBJ2-7, with 11 bases identical to TRBD1. Germline V gene sequence: CDR1 MDHEN, CDR2 SYDVKM. The CDR3 is made up of 14 amino acids. Trimming removed 3 bases from V and 3 bases from J; junction bases left unmatched: 1. CDR3 DNA sequence: TGTGCCAGCAGTTTCGGGACAGGGGGCTACGAGCAGTACTTC. This sequence encodes CASSFGTGGYEQYF.

The chain has TRBV9 and TRBJ2-1; 14 bases fit TRBD2. The CDR3 is made up of 17 amino acids. The trim removed 2 bases at V and 3 bases at J, leaving 4 bases unmatched. Germline CDR1 is SGDLS and CDR2 is YYNGEE. Written as DNA, the CDR3 is TGTGCCAGCAGCGTGGGACTAGCGGGAGATGGCTACAATGAGCAGTTCTTC. Its translation: CASSVGLAGDGYNEQFF. The whole variable domain, filled in from reference TRBV9 and TRBJ2-1, reads DSGVTQTPKHLITATGQRVTLRCSPRSGDLSVYWYQQSLDQGLQFLIQYYNGEERAKGNILERFSAQQFPDLHSELNLSSLELGDSALYFCASSVGLAGDGYNEQFFGPGTRLTVL.

The count of this clone is one. The rearrangement joins TRBV9 to TRBJ2-7; TRBD1 might be the D (5 bases). Trimming removed 0 bases at V and 3 bases at J, with 10 bases between. This CDR3 contains 14 residues. Germline V lookup: CDR1 SGDLS, CDR2 YYNGEE. CDR3 region: CASSVEGVGYEQYF. The CDR3 DNA follows: TGTGCCAGCAGCGTAGAAGGGGTAGGCTACGAGCAGTACTTC.

V gene TRBV5-1 combines with J gene TRBJ2-7; unclear D gene. Germline-derived CDR1 and CDR2 are SGHRS and YFSETQ. CDR3 length equals 11 residues. V lost 2 bases and J lost 7, with 7 bases in between. CDR3: CASSFPAEQYF. CDR3 DNA: TGCGCCAGCAGCTTCCCAGCAGAGCAGTACTTC.

This clone appeared a few times. This chain joins TRBV18 and TRBJ1-1, with D uncertain. The germline gives CDR1 KGHSH, CDR2 LQKENI. The CDR3 has 16 amino acids. V dropped 0 bases and J dropped 1 base, with 12 bases sitting between them. The CDR3: CASSPPFRLGNTEAFF. The CDR3 bases are TGTGCCAGCTCACCACCCTTCCGGCTAGGGAACACTGAAGCTTTCTTT. Together with reference TRBV18 and TRBJ1-1, the CDR3 gives the full variable domain: NAGVMQNPRHLVRRRGQEARLRCSPMKGHSHVYWYRQLPEEGLKFMVYLQKENIIDESGMPKERFSAEFPKEGPSILRIQQVVRGDSAAYFCASSPPFRLGNTEAFFGQGTRLTVV.

The chain links TRBV10-3 to TRBJ2-1, with 10 bases identical to TRBD2. Per the germline V gene, CDR1 is ENHRY and CDR2 is SYGVKD. The CDR3 spans 16 residues. The V segment lost 1 base and the J segment 9 bases; nucleotides outside the gene matches: 9. This chain's CDR3 is CAISEYSGRGAGEQFF. CDR3 DNA: TGTGCCATCAGTGAGTACAGCGGGAGGGGGGCTGGTGAGCAGTTCTTC.

The chain couples TRBV19 to TRBJ1-5, with D unclear. The CDR3 length is 14 residues. The germline V gene has CDR1 LNHDA and CDR2 SQIVND (reference sequence). Trimming took off 5 bases at V and 3 bases at J, with 11 bases between the two ends. The CDR3 region is CASSSGRHNQPQHF. The CDR3 DNA is TGTGCCAGTAGTTCTGGCAGGCACAATCAGCCCCAGCATTTT.

Turning to this clone: The same CDR3 also results from other DNA sequences found in this sample. CDR3 protein: CASSQGQGAYEQYF. Here the CDR3 DNA reads TGCGCCAGCAGCCAAGGACAGGGGGCGTACGAGCAGTACTTC. This sequence joins TRBV4-3 and TRBJ2-7; 10 bases fit TRBD1. Germline loops: CDR1 LGHNA, CDR2 YSLEER. Trimming at V came to 1 base and at J to 4 bases, leaving 1 base not matched to a gene. The CDR3 length is 14 residues.

The CDR3 bases are TGTGCCAGCAGTCCCCCGCCCGGGACAGGGGTCTATAGCAATCAGCCCCAGCATTTT. Encoded protein: CASSPPPGTGVYSNQPQHF. This chain links TRBV27 with TRBJ1-5; 10 bases are shared with TRBD1. Germline lookup yields CDR1 MNHEY and CDR2 SMNVEV (reference sequence). The trim removed 5 bases at V and 0 bases at J, leaving 13 bases unmatched. CDR3 length: 19 residues.

V usage is TRBV5-6 and J usage is TRBJ2-1, with a tentative D call TRBD1 (6 bases). The CDR3 length is 16 residues. Germline loops: CDR1 SGHDT, CDR2 YYEEEE. The germline V and J ends were trimmed by 4 bases and 4 bases, with 18 bases remaining between them. CDR3 amino acids: CASSDYQDSRYNEQFF. The CDR3 bases are TGTGCCAGCAGCGACTACCAGGACAGTAGGTACAATGAGCAGTTCTTC.

Comments on this clone: The sample carries other DNA sequences with the same CDR3. CDR3: CASSLTSGFTGELFF. The CDR3 DNA reads as TGCGCCAGCAGCTTGACTAGCGGATTCACCGGGGAGCTGTTTTTT. The V and J genes are TRBV5-1 and TRBJ2-2, with 8 bases that match TRBD2. Germline loops: CDR1 SGHRS, CDR2 YFSETQ. This CDR3 contains 15 residues. V shed 1 base, J shed 4 bases, and the junction held 3 bases outside the gene matches.

The rearrangement uses TRBV28 and TRBJ1-1; D perhaps matches TRBD1 (5 bases). The V gene lost 6 bases and the J gene lost 5 bases, with 16 bases spanning the gap. Germline assignment: CDR1 MDHEN and CDR2 SYDVKM. The CDR3 is 14 amino acids. For the CDR3, the DNA is TGTGCCAGCAGCGGGGGGTCAGGCGGAACTGAAGCTTTCTTT. Translation gives CASSGGSGGTEAFF.

The rearrangement uses TRBV10-3 and TRBJ2-1; possibly TRBD1 for D (6 bases). Per germline, CDR1 ENHRY and CDR2 SYGVKD. V lost 0 bases, J lost 8 bases, and 8 bases lay in between. The CDR3 covers 13 residues. CDR3 bases: TGTGCCATCAGTGAGTCGGCAGGGGATGAGCAGTTCTTC. This translates into CAISESAGDEQFF.

V and J are TRBV30 and TRBJ2-4; 8 positions match TRBD1. V gave up 1 base and J gave up 8 bases; unmatched junction bases: 7. The CDR3 runs 14 residues. Germline V CDR1 and CDR2: GTSNPN, SVGIG (reference sequence). The CDR3, as DNA: TGTGCCTGGAGTGCGGGACAGGAGAGGGACATTCAGTACTTC. Translated, it gives CAWSAGQERDIQYF.

DNA for the CDR3: TGTGCCAGCAGCATTAGGACTAGCGGAGGGGAGACCCAGTACTTC. Translating it yields CASSIRTSGGETQYF. The chain couples TRBV11-2 to TRBJ2-5, with 10 positions matching TRBD2. The CDR3 loop spans 15 amino acids. The junction had 8 bases not matched to a gene; V was cut back by 5 bases and J by 5 bases. From germline, CDR1 is SGHAT and CDR2 FQNNGV. The full variable domain, with the rest looked up from reference TRBV11-2 and TRBJ2-5, is EAGVAQSPRYKIIEKRQSVAFWCNPISGHATLYWYQQILGQGPKLLIQFQNNGVVDDSQLPKDRFSAERLKGVDSTLKIQPAKLEDSAVYLCASSIRTSGGETQYFGPGTRLLVL.